This T cell receptor (beta chain) was identified in a study of Graves' ophthalmopathy and Graves' hyperthyroidism. This clonotype was counted many times. The sequenced template was RNA, covering the TCR beta CDR3 region. An initial RT-PCR round employing HTBI primers preceded a second-round multiplex PCR. TCRdb reprocessed the multiplex PCR reads via MiXCR and lists one record per CDR3 protein. The table records hundreds of thousands of distinct CDR3 sequences, 22% of them present only once. Participants with hyperthyroidism, aged 18 to 65, were newly diagnosed with under 2 months' duration. The germline V and J ends were trimmed by 6 bases and 0 bases, with 21 bases remaining between them. CDR3 size: 17 residues.

The receptor was isolated from a young woman with stable Graves' hyperthyroidism. Some clones in this sample may be carry-over from other donors' samples. The chain combines TRBV12-3 or TRBV12-4 with TRBJ2-7; D perhaps matches TRBD1 (8 bases). Material for sequencing was peripheral blood. CDR3: CASSHSQGGPSSYEQYF. In DNA, the CDR3 is TGTGCCAGCAGCCACTCACAGGGGGGGCCCAGCTCCTACGAGCAGTACTTC.